The 5 T cell receptor beta chains below all came from one sample that was sequenced in a study of sequential checkpoint blockade in melanoma. Treatment given: randomized to nivolumab then ipilimumab (arm A) or the reverse (arm B). Data came from immunoSEQ multiplex PCR; TCRdb stores just in-frame clones and leaves some out. The sample shows more than 30,000 clones, 32% of them seen only once. Source: tumor tissue (inferred from file names), taken from a patient given nivolumab and ipilimumab in sequence. These TCRs come from a human donor with melanoma.

The V gene is TRBV5-1, the J gene TRBJ2-1; 7 nucleotides line up with TRBD2. Germline assignment: CDR1 SGHRS and CDR2 YFSETQ. This CDR3 has 14 amino acids. With 4 bases clipped from V and 5 bases from J, the junction kept 6 bases outside the gene matches. CDR3 nucleotides: TGCGCCAGCAGCCATCGACTAGCCAACAATGAGCAGTTCTTC. This translates into CASSHRLANNEQFF.

The chain recombines TRBV5-1 with TRBJ1-3; 10 nucleotides agree with TRBD1. Per germline, CDR1 SGHRS and CDR2 YFSETQ. The CDR3 is 15 amino acids. Trimming removed 0 bases from V and 7 bases from J; junction bases left unmatched: 4. The CDR3, as DNA: TGCGCCAGCAGCTTGGCTTCGGGACAGGGGAACACCATATATTTT. It encodes CASSLASGQGNTIYF.

The chain carries TRBV30 and TRBJ1-1; D uncertain. With 0 bases removed from V and 5 bases from J, the gap between germline ends came to 13 bases. CDR3 size: 14 residues. Germline assignment: CDR1 GTSNPN and CDR2 SVGIG (reference sequence). In DNA form, the CDR3 reads TGTGCCTGGAGTGTACCCCTTGGTTGGACTGAAGCTTTCTTT. This gives the protein CAWSVPLGWTEAFF.

This chain uses TRBV28 with TRBJ2-5; possible D gene TRBD2, 5 bases. V gave up 3 bases and J gave up 2 bases, with 7 bases separating them. The CDR3 runs to 13 residues. The V gene's germline CDR1 is MDHEN and CDR2 SYDVKM. This CDR3 reads CASSFEGQETQYF. CDR3 DNA: TGTGCCAGCAGTTTTGAGGGACAAGAGACCCAGTACTTC.

This clone was observed at least ten times. This rearrangement joins TRBV11-3 to TRBJ2-5, with no clear D. The germline V gene has CDR1 SGHNT and CDR2 YENEEA. The CDR3 totals 17 residues. Trimming pared 2 bases from V and 3 bases from J, leaving 19 bases between. Here the CDR3 reads CASSLNAYAIGKETQYF. Written as DNA, the CDR3 is TGTGCCAGCAGCTTAAACGCCTACGCGATCGGAAAAGAGACCCAGTACTTC.